The source of this TCR beta chain is a study of blood T cell repertoires in COVID-19. Germline trimming cut 0 bases from V and 7 bases from J; bases unmatched to any gene: 6. Germline V gives CDR1 LGHDT, CDR2 YNNKEL (reference sequence). The CDR3 has 15 amino acids. Some clones are missing from TCRdb's copy, which holds only in-frame ones; the method was immunoSEQ multiplex PCR. The data show 100,000 or so clones, approximately 86% seen once. The chain recombines TRBV3-1 (or the pseudogene TRBV3-2) with TRBJ1-5; 7 bases line up with TRBD1. The sequencing sample was made of PBMCs or T cells enriched from blood (not recorded which). The clonotype originates from a woman in her 50s who had recovered from COVID-19. Written as DNA, the CDR3 is TGTGCCAGCAGCCAAGATTACACAGGGGTGCAGCCCCAGCATTTT. Translation: CASSQDYTGVQPQHF.